These 19 T cell receptor beta chains were sequenced from one sample in a study of blood T cell repertoires in COVID-19. Profiling relied on immunoSEQ multiplex PCR, and the TCRdb table lists in-frame clones only, not all of them. The table shows hundreds of thousands of clones, with approximately 86% occurring only once. Sequenced input: peripheral blood. These receptors all come from a woman at least 80 years old with acute or convalescent COVID-19.

This clone was counted only a few times. V gene TRBV5-4 combines with J gene TRBJ2-5, with TRBD1 matching over 7 bases. This CDR3 region has 13 residues. V shed 3 bases, J shed 5 bases, and the junction held 4 bases outside the gene matches. Germline assignment: CDR1 SGHNT and CDR2 YYREEE (reference sequence). DNA for the CDR3: TGTGCCAGCAGCTCACAGGGGACGGAGACCCAGTACTTC. This translates into CASSSQGTETQYF.

The V call is TRBV28, the J call TRBJ2-1; TRBD1 is a possible D gene (6 bases). Germline V gene sequence: CDR1 MDHEN, CDR2 SYDVKM. With 5 bases removed from V and 2 bases from J, the gap between germline ends came to 16 bases. This CDR3 has 16 residues. This CDR3 is CASSGPTGNPYNEQFF. CDR3 sequence (DNA): TGTGCCAGCAGTGGCCCCACAGGGAATCCCTACAATGAGCAGTTCTTC.

The chain couples TRBV6-6 to TRBJ1-1; D possibly corresponds to TRBD1 (5 bases). CDR3 length equals 14 residues. The V and J ends lost 7 bases and 2 bases respectively, with 14 bases between them. Germline V gene sequence: CDR1 MNHNY, CDR2 SVGAGI (reference sequence). CDR3 protein: CASTWGVQNTEAFF. The CDR3 DNA reads TGTGCCAGCACGTGGGGGGTACAAAACACTGAAGCTTTCTTT.

The V gene is TRBV6-5, the J gene TRBJ1-1; 7 bases are a match to TRBD1. This CDR3 has 13 residues. V lost 6 bases and J lost 4; bases outside the gene matches: 5. Germline V gene lookup returns CDR1 MNHEY and CDR2 SVGAGI. CDR3: CASRDRFVTEAFF. In DNA, the CDR3 is TGTGCCAGCAGGGACAGGTTTGTCACTGAAGCTTTCTTT.

The J gene is TRBJ1-1, the V gene TRBV13, with 9 bases aligning to TRBD1. In germline, CDR1 is PRHDT, CDR2 FYEKMQ (reference sequence). V gave up 5 bases and J gave up 5 bases; unmatched junction bases: 3. The CDR3 runs to 13 residues. The CDR3 sequence: CASSRGQGTEAFF. The CDR3 bases are TGTGCCAGCAGCCGTGGACAGGGGACTGAAGCTTTCTTT.

The chain employs TRBV12-5 and TRBJ1-1, with D uncertain. The germline gives CDR1 LGHNT, CDR2 FRNRAP. The CDR3 has 14 amino acids. Trimming left V 6 bases short and J 7 bases short, with 18 bases between. The CDR3 DNA reads TGTGCTAGTGGCCAAACCCCGGTGCGGGGTGAAGCTTTCTTT. It encodes CASGQTPVRGEAFF. Full variable domain (outside the CDR3, taken from reference TRBV12-5 and TRBJ1-1): DARVTQTPRHKVTEMGQEVTMRCQPILGHNTVFWYRQTMMQGLELLAYFRNRAPLDDSGMPKDRFSAEMPDATLATLKIQPSEPRDSAVYFCASGQTPVRGEAFFGQGTRLTVV.

The rearrangement uses TRBV6-2 or TRBV6-3 and TRBJ2-5; 9 bases fit TRBD2. The ends lost 5 bases at V and 2 bases at J; junction bases unmatched: 15. The CDR3 runs 18 residues. Per the germline V gene, CDR1 is MNHEY and CDR2 is SVGEGT. CDR3 coding DNA: TGTGCCAGCAGTGACCCGCGCAGGAAGCGGGGGGCTCAAGAGACCCAGTACTTC. It yields the protein CASSDPRRKRGAQETQYF.

The chain employs TRBV11-2 and TRBJ2-3; 9 bases fit TRBD1. V shed 4 bases, J shed 1 base, and the junction held 6 bases outside the gene matches. The CDR3 sequence is 16 residues long. CDR1 and CDR2 (germline): SGHAT, FQNNGV. Here the CDR3 DNA reads TGTGCCAGCAGCTCTTCGAGGACAGGGGGCACAGATACGCAGTATTTT. It encodes CASSSSRTGGTDTQYF.

V gene TRBV7-3 combines with J gene TRBJ2-7; tentatively, D is TRBD1 (6 bases). V gave up 5 bases and J gave up 7 bases, with 24 bases separating them. The length of the CDR3 is 16 residues. Germline V CDR1 and CDR2: SGHTA, FQGTGA. This CDR3 is CASSAGQTDLRGEQYF. The CDR3 DNA follows: TGTGCCAGCAGCGCCGGACAGACCGATTTAAGGGGGGAGCAGTACTTC.

The chain is built from TRBV27 and TRBJ2-5; D is unresolved. The CDR3 runs to 13 residues. V was shortened by 1 base and J by 1 base, with 4 bases between the two germline ends. Germline V gene data show CDR1 as MNHEY and CDR2 as SMNVEV (reference sequence). DNA of the CDR3: TGTGCCAGCAGTTTATTCGGCCAAGAGACCCAGTACTTC. It yields the protein CASSLFGQETQYF.

This chain joins TRBV10-3 and TRBJ1-2; 8 bases align to TRBD1. Germline V lookup: CDR1 ENHRY, CDR2 SYGVKD. The CDR3 loop spans 14 amino acids. V shed 5 bases, J shed 3 bases, and the junction held 5 bases outside the gene matches. DNA of the CDR3: TGTGCCATCAGTCCACCAGGGGGCTACTATGGCTACACCTTC. This encodes CAISPPGGYYGYTF.

This rearrangement joins TRBV19 to TRBJ1-3, with D hard to call. Germline V gives CDR1 LNHDA, CDR2 SQIVND (reference sequence). V lost 2 bases and J lost 0, with 8 bases in between. The CDR3 runs 15 residues. CDR3 sequence reads: CASSINSNSGNTIYF. In DNA, the CDR3 is TGTGCCAGTAGTATAAACTCCAACTCTGGAAACACCATATATTTT.

The chain employs TRBV6-1 and TRBJ2-4, with D perhaps matching TRBD1 (6 bases). The germline gives CDR1 MNHNS, CDR2 SASEGT. V lost 1 base and J lost 0, with 22 bases in between. The CDR3 is made up of 20 amino acids. The CDR3 bases are TGTGCCAGCAGTGAAGAATTAGGGGGATACTTTTCGGAAGCCAAAAACATTCAGTACTTC. This encodes CASSEELGGYFSEAKNIQYF.

The V call is TRBV7-9, the J call TRBJ1-6; D remains ambiguous. Germline CDR1 and CDR2: SEHNR and FQNEAQ (reference sequence). This CDR3 has 13 residues. The chain's CDR3 is CALGVGNNSPLHF. The CDR3 DNA reads as TGTGCTCTCGGGGTAGGGAATAATTCACCCCTCCACTTT.

The rearrangement uses TRBV3-1 (or the pseudogene TRBV3-2) and TRBJ1-6; D possibly corresponds to TRBD1 (6 bases). Per the germline V gene, CDR1 is LGHDT and CDR2 is YNNKEL (reference sequence). V lost 3 bases, J lost 7 bases, and 10 bases lay in between. The CDR3 has 14 amino acids. The CDR3 protein is CASSQVTGNSPLHF. Written as DNA, the CDR3 is TGTGCCAGCAGCCAGGTAACAGGGAATTCACCCCTCCACTTT.

The chain has TRBV12-3 or TRBV12-4 and TRBJ2-3; a possible D gene is TRBD2 (6 bases). V was cut by 8 bases and J by 2 bases, with 11 bases left in between. The CDR3 has 13 amino acids. DNA of the CDR3: TGTGCCAGCCGGGACTCCTACACAGATACGCAGTATTTT. Its translation: CASRDSYTDTQYF.

This sequence joins TRBV5-4 and TRBJ1-1; possible D gene TRBD1, 6 bases. V shed 7 bases and J shed 4 bases, with 20 bases lying between them. This CDR3 contains 15 residues. CDR1 and CDR2 (germline): SGHNT, YYREEE (reference sequence). Here the CDR3 DNA reads TGTGCCAGCTTAGTGGTAGGACAGCCGGGCACTGAAGCTTTCTTT. The encoded protein is CASLVVGQPGTEAFF.

This sequence joins TRBV7-6 and TRBJ1-6; no firm D call. Germline lookup yields CDR1 SGHVS and CDR2 FNYEAQ. The V and J ends lost 4 bases and 8 bases respectively, with 15 bases between them. The CDR3 totals 15 residues. CDR3 in amino acids: CASSSRTSSDSPLHF. The CDR3 nucleotides read TGTGCCAGCAGCTCCAGAACCTCCAGCGATTCACCCCTCCACTTT.

This chain connects TRBV19 to TRBJ1-6; TRBD1 aligns across 7 bases. This CDR3 is 17 amino acids long. V gave up 5 bases and J gave up 0 bases; unmatched junction bases: 7. Germline values: CDR1 LNHDA, CDR2 SQIVND (reference sequence). The CDR3 loop reads CASSYGTESSYNSPLHF. The DNA of the CDR3 is TGTGCCAGTAGTTATGGGACAGAGAGCTCCTATAATTCACCCCTCCACTTT.